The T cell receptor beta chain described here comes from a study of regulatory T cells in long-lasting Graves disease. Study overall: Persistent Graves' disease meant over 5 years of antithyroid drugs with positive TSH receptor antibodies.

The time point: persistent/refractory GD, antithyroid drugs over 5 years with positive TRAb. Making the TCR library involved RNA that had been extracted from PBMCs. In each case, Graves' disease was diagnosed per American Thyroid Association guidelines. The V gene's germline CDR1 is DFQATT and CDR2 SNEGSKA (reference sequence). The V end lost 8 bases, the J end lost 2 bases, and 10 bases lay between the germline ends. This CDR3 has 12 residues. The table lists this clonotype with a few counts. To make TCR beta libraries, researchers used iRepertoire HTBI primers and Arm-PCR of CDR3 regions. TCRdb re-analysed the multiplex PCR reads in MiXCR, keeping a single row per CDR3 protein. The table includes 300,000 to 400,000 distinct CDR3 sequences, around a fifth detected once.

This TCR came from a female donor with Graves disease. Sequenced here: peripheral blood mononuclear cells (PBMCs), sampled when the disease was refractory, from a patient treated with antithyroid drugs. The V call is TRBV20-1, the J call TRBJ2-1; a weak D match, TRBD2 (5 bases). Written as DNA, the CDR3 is TGCAGTACGGAGGAGGCCTACAATGAGCAGTTCTTC. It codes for CSTEEAYNEQFF.